Each of the 32 T cell receptor beta chains below was sequenced from the same sample in a study of shared clonotypes between healthy human individuals. The repertoire was sequenced with immunoSEQ multiplex PCR; TCRdb's copy has only in-frame clones and lacks some. The repertoire holds approximately 1.9 million clones, 80% to 95% seen once, with around 1.7% in the top ten. Cells designated naive CD8 were CD45RO-negative and were positively selected for CCR7, with terminally differentiated effector memory CD45RA+ cells excluded. Sample: naive CD8+ T cells from PBMCs. All receptors come from a man between 18 and 29 years old in good health. Some clones in this sample may be carry-over from other donors' samples.

The V call is TRBV5-6, the J call TRBJ2-1; D is possibly TRBD2 (6 bases). The CDR3 covers 14 residues. Trimming left V 3 bases short and J 2 bases short, with 9 bases between. Germline CDR1 SGHDT, CDR2 YYEEEE. For the CDR3, the DNA is TGTGCCAGCAGCTATGGCGGGACCTACAATGAGCAGTTCTTC. Translated, it gives CASSYGGTYNEQFF.

The chain has TRBV28 and TRBJ2-5; no clear D. V lost 5 bases to trimming and J lost 5 bases, with 9 bases between them. The CDR3 is 12 amino acids. CDR1 is MDHEN and CDR2 is SYDVKM in the germline V gene. Written as DNA, the CDR3 is TGTGCCAGCAGTCCACTCGACGAGACCCAGTACTTC. Protein sequence: CASSPLDETQYF.

This chain uses TRBV29-1 with TRBJ2-5, with 7 bases lining up with TRBD2. The end of the DNA aligns better with TRBJ2-7, so the J call may be wrong. Germline-derived CDR1 and CDR2 are SQVTM and ANQGSEA. The CDR3 is 15 residues long. The CDR3 loop reads CSVARGASGSYEQYF. As DNA, the CDR3 is TGCAGCGTTGCCCGTGGCGCTAGCGGCTCCTACGAGCAGTACTTC.

The V and J genes are TRBV4-2 and TRBJ2-2; D perhaps matches TRBD2 (6 bases). Germline V gene lookup returns CDR1 LGHNA and CDR2 YNFKEQ. V shed 2 bases and J shed 7 bases, with 20 bases lying between them. The CDR3 runs 17 residues. CDR3 region: CASSQLIERRANGELFF. The CDR3 DNA follows: TGTGCCAGCAGCCAACTAATCGAAAGGAGGGCCAACGGGGAGCTGTTTTTT.

The chain employs TRBV5-1 and TRBJ1-2; D is uncertain. V dropped 4 bases and J dropped 4 bases, with 20 bases sitting between them. Germline V gives CDR1 SGHRS, CDR2 YFSETQ. The CDR3 spans 16 residues. The CDR3 loop reads CASSLPHETGIYGYTF. Here the CDR3 DNA reads TGCGCCAGCAGCCTACCCCACGAGACGGGGATCTATGGCTACACCTTC.

J is TRBJ2-3 and V is TRBV28; the match to TRBD2 covers 12 bases. CDR3 length: 17 residues. Germline V lookup: CDR1 MDHEN, CDR2 SYDVKM. V lost 6 bases to trimming and J lost 5 bases; unmatched junction nucleotides: 12. The CDR3 coding sequence is TGTGCCAGCAGCCGGAGGAGACTAGCGGGAGACGGAGATACGCAGTATTTT. Protein product: CASSRRRLAGDGDTQYF.

The chain uses TRBV4-3 and TRBJ1-5; possible D gene TRBD1, 6 bases. The CDR3 totals 15 residues. Germline-derived CDR1 and CDR2 are LGHNA and YSLEER. V dropped 1 base and J dropped 2 bases, with 9 bases sitting between them. Here the CDR3 DNA reads TGCGCCAGCAGCCAAGGCAGGGGCGGCAATCAGCCCCAGCATTTT. This codes for CASSQGRGGNQPQHF.

CDR3 DNA: TGTGCCAGCCGGGGACAGGGGCCCCCCCACGAGCAGTACTTC. Translating gives CASRGQGPPHEQYF. The chain is built from TRBV6-1 and TRBJ2-7; TRBD1 matches 10 bases. Germline lookup yields CDR1 MNHNS and CDR2 SASEGT. J gave up 5 bases and V 8 bases, and 9 bases lay outside the gene matches. The CDR3 has 14 residues.

As concerns this clone: The sample contains more than one DNA sequence encoding this CDR3. The J gene is TRBJ2-4, the V gene TRBV9, with D perhaps matching TRBD2 (5 bases). Trimming shortened V by 0 bases and J by 0 bases, and 7 bases separated the two germline ends. This CDR3 has 15 residues. Germline assignment: CDR1 SGDLS and CDR2 YYNGEE. The chain's CDR3 is CASSVGGLAKNIQYF. The CDR3 DNA reads as TGTGCCAGCAGCGTAGGCGGGTTAGCCAAAAACATTCAGTACTTC.

Note on this clone: The sample carries other DNA sequences with the same CDR3. J is TRBJ1-5 and V is TRBV19, with D uncertain. The CDR3 is 15 amino acids. Germline V gene sequence: CDR1 LNHDA, CDR2 SQIVND (reference sequence). Trimming shortened V by 0 bases and J by 0 bases, and 6 bases separated the two germline ends. CDR3 sequence (DNA): TGTGCCAGTAGTATAGATGGCTATAGCAATCAGCCCCAGCATTTT. Encoded protein: CASSIDGYSNQPQHF.

The chain couples TRBV10-1 to TRBJ2-7; D may match TRBD1 or TRBD2 (5 bases each). Trimming took off 2 bases at V and 2 bases at J, with 13 bases between the two ends. This CDR3 has 15 residues. Germline CDR1 and CDR2: WNHNN and SYGVQD (reference sequence). DNA of the CDR3: TGCGCCAGCAGTGAGAGGCAGGGACCACCCTACGAGCAGTACTTC. As protein: CASSERQGPPYEQYF.

The rearrangement uses TRBV5-1 and TRBJ1-4; D is possibly TRBD1 (5 bases). The germline V and J ends were trimmed by 0 bases and 8 bases, with 14 bases remaining between them. Germline V gene data show CDR1 as SGHRS and CDR2 as YFSETQ. CDR3 size: 15 residues. CDR3 DNA: TGCGCCAGCAGCTTGGCCGGGGGGTCTGGGGAAAAACTGTTTTTT. Residues: CASSLAGGSGEKLFF.

This chain uses TRBV4-1 with TRBJ2-3, with D perhaps matching TRBD1 (6 bases). Between the trimmed V and J ends, which lost 4 bases and 3 bases, there was a span of 14 bases. CDR3 length: 15 residues. Germline lookup yields CDR1 MGHRA and CDR2 YSYEKL. The CDR3 nucleotides are TGCGCCAGCAGCCCCCTGAAGGACAGAACAGATACGCAGTATTTT. This codes for CASSPLKDRTDTQYF.

This clone appeared once. The J gene is TRBJ2-1, the V gene TRBV7-9, with D perhaps TRBD2 (5 bases). The germline V gene has CDR1 SEHNR and CDR2 FQNEAQ (reference sequence). The CDR3 has 14 amino acids. V lost 7 bases and J 2 bases, leaving 12 bases between the germline ends. DNA for the CDR3: TGTGCCAGCACGGGATCCACACCCTACAATGAGCAGTTCTTC. Amino acid sequence: CASTGSTPYNEQFF. Full variable domain (outside the CDR3, taken from reference TRBV7-9 and TRBJ2-1): DTGVSQNPRHKITKRGQNVTFRCDPISEHNRLYWYRQTLGQGPEFLTYFQNEAQLEKSRLLSDRFSAERPKGSFSTLEIQRTEQGDSAMYLCASTGSTPYNEQFFGPGTRLTVL.

V usage is TRBV9 and J usage is TRBJ2-2, with D maybe TRBD2 (5 bases). Trimming cost V 3 bases and J 4 bases, with 10 bases left between them. Per the germline V gene, CDR1 is SGDLS and CDR2 is YYNGEE. CDR3 length: 14 residues. The CDR3 DNA sequence: TGTGCCAGCAGCGCCCTCGGAGGCACCGGGGAGCTGTTTTTT. Its translation is CASSALGGTGELFF.

The genes are TRBV30 and TRBJ1-6; D is uncertain. There are 14 residues in the CDR3. Looked up from germline, CDR1 is GTSNPN and CDR2 is SVGIG (reference sequence). Trimming pared 7 bases from V and 6 bases from J, leaving 16 bases between. CDR3 loop: CASGPPRLNSPLHF. CDR3 bases: TGTGCCTCCGGTCCGCCTAGACTTAATTCACCCCTCCACTTT.

The CDR3 DNA reads TGTGCCAGCAGCCCGTCAGTGAGCAGGGCCAGGAACACTGAAGCTTTCTTT. Translation: CASSPSVSRARNTEAFF. V gene TRBV7-2 combines with J gene TRBJ1-1; perhaps TRBD1 as D (5 bases). V was pared by 5 bases and J by 1 base, with 20 bases between. This CDR3 has 17 amino acids. The germline V gene encodes CDR1 SGHTA and CDR2 FQGNSA.

Comments on this clone: The sample contains more than one DNA sequence encoding this CDR3. This chain connects TRBV5-1 to TRBJ2-7; no clear D. This CDR3 has 14 residues. Trimming left V 7 bases short and J 1 base short, with 15 bases between. CDR1 SGHRS and CDR2 YFSETQ come from the germline V gene. DNA of the CDR3: TGCGCCAGCTCTTTGATAGGCAGTTCCTACGAGCAGTACTTC. Encoded protein: CASSLIGSSYEQYF.

The chain combines TRBV6-1 with TRBJ1-3; D uncertain. This CDR3 comprises 15 residues. Trimming took off 2 bases at V and 0 bases at J, with 8 bases between the two ends. Germline-derived CDR1 and CDR2 are MNHNS and SASEGT. This CDR3 is CASSESPISGNTIYF. CDR3 in DNA: TGTGCCAGCAGTGAAAGCCCGATCTCTGGAAACACCATATATTTT.

This clone is a singleton in its sample. V usage is TRBV14 and J usage is TRBJ2-7, with TRBD1 as a possible D gene (6 bases). The CDR3 contains 15 residues. Trimming shortened V by 1 base and J by 4 bases, and 14 bases separated the two germline ends. Germline V CDR1 and CDR2: SGHDN, FVKESK. The DNA of the CDR3 is TGTGCCAGCAGCCAAGGACCTGCGCAGGGGTACGAGCAGTACTTC. As protein: CASSQGPAQGYEQYF.

V gene TRBV4-3 combines with J gene TRBJ2-7; 9 positions agree with TRBD2. The V segment lost 0 bases and the J segment 5 bases; nucleotides outside the gene matches: 5. CDR3 length equals 15 residues. Germline CDR1 is LGHNA and CDR2 is YSLEER. The CDR3 here is CASSQDVAGVDEQYF. The CDR3 nucleotides read TGCGCCAGCAGCCAAGATGTAGCGGGAGTAGACGAGCAGTACTTC.

The CDR3 DNA sequence: TGTGCCAGCAGCTCACGAGAGACTAGCGAGCCCTACGAGCAGTACTTC. It translates to CASSSRETSEPYEQYF. The chain uses TRBV13 and TRBJ2-7; 8 nucleotides line up with TRBD2. The CDR3 covers 16 residues. Germline values: CDR1 PRHDT, CDR2 FYEKMQ (reference sequence). Germline trimming cut 4 bases from V and 2 bases from J; bases unmatched to any gene: 10.

A note on this clone: This specimen includes other DNA sequences encoding the same CDR3. V is TRBV29-1 and J is TRBJ1-2, with D possibly TRBD1 on 5 matching bases. Germline lookup yields CDR1 SQVTM and CDR2 ANQGSEA. V was pared by 5 bases and J by 2 bases, with 6 bases between. This CDR3 has 11 amino acids. The CDR3 spells CSVWDNYGYTF. The CDR3 nucleotides read TGCAGCGTTTGGGACAACTATGGCTACACCTTC.

V gene TRBV2 combines with J gene TRBJ2-5; 11 nucleotides line up with TRBD2. V dropped 5 bases and J dropped 13; count of bases not matched to a gene: 12. This CDR3 comprises 14 residues. Germline values: CDR1 SNHLY, CDR2 FYNNEI. Here the CDR3 DNA reads TGTGCCAGCAGTACAGGACTAGCGGGCACGACCGGGTACTTC. It codes for CASSTGLAGTTGYF.

The rearrangement links TRBV2 to TRBJ2-1; either TRBD1 or TRBD2 may fit D (5 bases each). V was pared by 2 bases and J by 8 bases, with 22 bases between. The CDR3 has 17 residues. Germline V lookup: CDR1 SNHLY, CDR2 FYNNEI. Here the CDR3 DNA reads TGTGCCAGCAGTGAAAGTTTTGGGGCACGTGGACTCGATGAGCAGTTCTTC. Amino acids: CASSESFGARGLDEQFF.

This rearrangement joins TRBV9 to TRBJ1-2, with D possibly TRBD1 on 5 matching bases. Per the germline V gene, CDR1 is SGDLS and CDR2 is YYNGEE. V lost 4 bases to trimming and J lost 1 base, with 20 bases between them. CDR3 length equals 17 residues. The CDR3 protein is CASSPRLRGTLNYGYTF. The CDR3 coding sequence is TGTGCCAGCAGCCCCCGGTTGAGGGGCACCCTTAACTATGGCTACACCTTC.

The V gene is TRBV2, the J gene TRBJ2-7; D is uncertain. Germline V CDR1 and CDR2: SNHLY, FYNNEI. V lost 2 bases to trimming and J lost 1 base, with 9 bases between them. The CDR3 extends over 14 amino acids. The CDR3, as DNA: TGTGCCAGCAGTGAAATGGTGGCTTCCTACGAGCAGTACTTC. This encodes CASSEMVASYEQYF.

The J gene is TRBJ1-1, the V gene TRBV27; no firm D call. Germline values: CDR1 MNHEY, CDR2 SMNVEV (reference sequence). Trimming removed 1 base from V and 3 bases from J, with 12 bases in between. The CDR3 sequence is 15 residues long. CDR3 sequence (DNA): TGTGCCAGCAGTTTATTTTTGGGAGCTGACACTGAAGCTTTCTTT. Translation gives CASSLFLGADTEAFF.

The rearrangement joins TRBV10-3 to TRBJ1-5; 9 positions match TRBD1. V was clipped by 0 bases and J by 7 bases; unmatched bases: 7. The length of the CDR3 is 16 residues. Germline V gene sequence: CDR1 ENHRY, CDR2 SYGVKD. The CDR3 loop is CAISESPGTGKQPQHF. In DNA, the CDR3 is TGTGCCATCAGTGAGTCGCCGGGGACAGGGAAACAGCCCCAGCATTTT.

The chain has TRBV4-1 and TRBJ2-2; tentatively, D is TRBD2 (6 bases). This CDR3 region has 16 residues. The germline V gene has CDR1 MGHRA and CDR2 YSYEKL. The V gene lost 4 bases and the J gene lost 6 bases, with 18 bases spanning the gap. The CDR3 coding sequence is TGCGCCAGCAGCCTAGAAGACCCTCCGGGGGCCGGGGAGCTGTTTTTT. Encoded protein: CASSLEDPPGAGELFF.

The chain links TRBV2 to TRBJ2-7; D is perhaps TRBD2 (6 bases). Germline V CDR1 and CDR2: SNHLY, FYNNEI. Trimming removed 4 bases at V and 2 bases at J, with 18 bases between. CDR3 length: 16 residues. The CDR3: CASSGPGTFPPYEQYF. The CDR3 DNA reads TGTGCCAGCAGTGGTCCCGGGACTTTCCCCCCCTACGAGCAGTACTTC. Filled out from reference TRBV2 and TRBJ2-7, the complete variable domain reads EPEVTQTPSHQVTQMGQEVILRCVPISNHLYFYWYRQILGQKVEFLVSFYNNEISEKSEIFDDQFSVERPDGSNFTLKIRSTKLEDSAMYFCASSGPGTFPPYEQYFGPGTRLTVT.

The chain couples TRBV7-9 to TRBJ2-3, with TRBD2 matching 14 bases. The V segment lost 5 bases and the J segment 5 bases; nucleotides outside the gene matches: 3. The CDR3 has 15 amino acids. Germline lookup yields CDR1 SEHNR and CDR2 FQNEAQ (reference sequence). The CDR3 nucleotides read TGTGCCAGCAGCACCGGACTAGCGGGAGGAGATACGCAGTATTTT. As protein: CASSTGLAGGDTQYF.